A single sample gave rise to the 15 T cell receptor beta chains below, sequenced in a study of regulatory T cells. Findings and limits, study-wide: In CD3G-deficient patients, conventional CD4+ T cells were enriched for hydrophobic CDR3 residues at positions 6 and 7.

No antigen has been identified for these receptors. Primers: 52 TRBV forward and 13 TRBJ reverse. Sequencing was performed with immunoSEQ multiplex PCR; in TCRdb, only in-frame clones are kept and a portion is missing. The sample lists about 28,000 clones; around 93% were seen once. Sample: conventional CD4+ T cells sorted from blood. The receptors derive from a person between 18 and 35 years old with CD3G deficiency.

V and J are TRBV10-3 and TRBJ2-5; D not certain. The CDR3 loop spans 13 amino acids. Trimming took 2 bases from V and 5 from J, leaving 9 bases between them. CDR1 ENHRY and CDR2 SYGVKD come from the germline V gene. The CDR3 DNA reads as TGTGCCATCAGTGAGAGGGCAGGCGAGACCCAGTACTTC. It specifies CAISERAGETQYF.

This sequence joins TRBV6-5 and TRBJ1-1; 7 positions match TRBD1. J lost 7 bases, V lost 2 bases, and 7 bases had no gene match. CDR1 and CDR2 from the germline V gene are MNHEY and SVGAGI. The CDR3 contains 14 residues. The CDR3 spells CASSYGDRDGEAFF. The CDR3 DNA reads TGTGCCAGCAGTTACGGGGACAGAGACGGTGAAGCTTTCTTT.

The chain recombines TRBV5-1 with TRBJ2-7, with D tentatively TRBD2 (5 bases). V was clipped by 0 bases and J by 6 bases, with 13 bases between them. Germline loops: CDR1 SGHRS, CDR2 YFSETQ. CDR3 length: 14 residues. CDR3 DNA: TGCGCCAGCAGCTTGGACTACCTAGCCGGCGAGCAGTACTTC. This encodes CASSLDYLAGEQYF.

The chain joins TRBV5-1 to TRBJ2-2; weak D call: TRBD2 (5 bases). CDR1 and CDR2 (germline): SGHRS, YFSETQ. The V gene lost 4 bases and the J gene lost 2 bases, with 12 bases spanning the gap. This CDR3 region has 15 residues. As DNA, the CDR3 is TGCGCCAGCAGCCCCCGGACTCCTAACACCGGGGAGCTGTTTTTT. Translated: CASSPRTPNTGELFF.

J is TRBJ2-4 and V is TRBV28; the D gene is possibly TRBD2 (6 bases). CDR1 is MDHEN, CDR2 SYDVKM, per germline. Trimming shortened V by 3 bases and J by 1 base, and 16 bases separated the two germline ends. CDR3 size: 17 residues. CDR3 protein: CASSLGGGIRAKNIQYF. The DNA of the CDR3 is TGTGCCAGCAGTTTGGGCGGCGGGATTCGCGCCAAAAACATTCAGTACTTC.

V and J are TRBV28 and TRBJ2-2; D is ambiguous. V lost 6 bases and J 5 bases, leaving 7 bases between the germline ends. Looked up from germline, CDR1 is MDHEN and CDR2 is SYDVKM. This CDR3 spans 12 amino acids. The CDR3 loop reads CASSFVTGELFF. CDR3 nucleotide sequence: TGTGCCAGCAGCTTTGTGACCGGGGAGCTGTTTTTT.

The count of this clone is one. This chain links TRBV7-9 with TRBJ1-1, with D hard to call. Trimming removed 2 bases at V and 1 base at J, with 5 bases between. CDR3 size: 13 residues. Germline loops: CDR1 SEHNR, CDR2 FQNEAQ (reference sequence). CDR3 sequence reads: CASSLFENTEAFF. CDR3 bases: TGTGCCAGCAGCTTATTTGAGAACACTGAAGCTTTCTTT.

This clone was recorded only once. V usage is TRBV5-1 and J usage is TRBJ2-1; D is tentatively TRBD1 or TRBD2 (6 bases each). Germline CDR1 SGHRS, CDR2 YFSETQ. Trimming cost V 4 bases and J 7 bases, with 18 bases left between them. The CDR3 is 15 residues long. The CDR3 is CASSHLGAGRNEQFF. CDR3 sequence (DNA): TGCGCCAGCAGCCATTTGGGGGCGGGAAGAAATGAGCAGTTCTTC.

V is TRBV7-6 and J is TRBJ1-1; D may be TRBD1 (5 bases). Per the germline V gene, CDR1 is SGHVS and CDR2 is FNYEAQ. This CDR3 is built from 13 residues. Trimming removed 1 base from V and 11 bases from J, with 14 bases in between. The chain's CDR3 is CASSLDRGKGAFF. The CDR3 coding sequence is TGTGCCAGCAGCTTAGATCGGGGGAAGGGGGCTTTCTTT.

This rearrangement joins TRBV7-9 to TRBJ2-3, with 9 nucleotides matching TRBD1. The CDR3 is 15 residues long. Germline V gene sequence: CDR1 SEHNR, CDR2 FQNEAQ (reference sequence). The J segment lost 5 bases and the V segment lost 1 base, leaving 4 bases of the junction unmatched. CDR3 coding DNA: TGTGCCAGCAGCTTAGGGGACAGGGAGAGAGATACGCAGTATTTT. It is translated as CASSLGDRERDTQYF.

V usage is TRBV10-3 and J usage is TRBJ2-3; TRBD2 aligns across 11 bases. The germline gives CDR1 ENHRY, CDR2 SYGVKD. The CDR3 runs 12 residues. V shed 4 bases and J 14 bases; nucleotides not matched to a gene: 5. CDR3 amino acids: CAISGLAGPMYF. Written as DNA, the CDR3 is TGTGCCATCAGTGGACTAGCGGGACCAATGTATTTT.

This chain links TRBV5-4 with TRBJ1-1, with D possibly matching TRBD1 (6 bases). V lost 0 bases and J lost 7, with 13 bases in between. The CDR3 length is 14 residues. Per germline, CDR1 SGHNT and CDR2 YYREEE (reference sequence). CDR3 sequence (DNA): TGTGCCAGCAGCTTGGAAACCAGGGGACTTGAAGCTTTCTTT. Translation gives CASSLETRGLEAFF.

This chain links TRBV28 with TRBJ2-7; maybe TRBD2 (7 bases). Per germline, CDR1 MDHEN and CDR2 SYDVKM. This CDR3 is built from 13 residues. V lost 6 bases and J lost 4, with 13 bases in between. CDR3 sequence reads: CASRIKGGYEQYF. DNA for the CDR3: TGTGCCAGCAGGATTAAGGGGGGGTACGAGCAGTACTTC.

The chain couples TRBV7-8 to TRBJ2-7; D call uncertain. Looked up from germline, CDR1 is SGHVS and CDR2 is FQNEAQ. This CDR3 region has 14 residues. The V and J ends lost 2 bases and 2 bases respectively, with 10 bases between them. The chain's CDR3 is CASSLSFGPYEQYF. Here the CDR3 DNA reads TGTGCCAGCAGCTTAAGTTTTGGGCCCTACGAGCAGTACTTC.

The chain combines TRBV6-1 with TRBJ2-6; no firm D call. CDR1 and CDR2 (germline): MNHNS, SASEGT. The CDR3 has 13 residues. Trimming stripped 7 bases from V and 0 bases from J, with 4 bases between. CDR3 in amino acids: CASINSGANVLTF. The DNA of the CDR3 is TGTGCCAGCATTAACTCTGGGGCCAACGTCCTGACTTTC.